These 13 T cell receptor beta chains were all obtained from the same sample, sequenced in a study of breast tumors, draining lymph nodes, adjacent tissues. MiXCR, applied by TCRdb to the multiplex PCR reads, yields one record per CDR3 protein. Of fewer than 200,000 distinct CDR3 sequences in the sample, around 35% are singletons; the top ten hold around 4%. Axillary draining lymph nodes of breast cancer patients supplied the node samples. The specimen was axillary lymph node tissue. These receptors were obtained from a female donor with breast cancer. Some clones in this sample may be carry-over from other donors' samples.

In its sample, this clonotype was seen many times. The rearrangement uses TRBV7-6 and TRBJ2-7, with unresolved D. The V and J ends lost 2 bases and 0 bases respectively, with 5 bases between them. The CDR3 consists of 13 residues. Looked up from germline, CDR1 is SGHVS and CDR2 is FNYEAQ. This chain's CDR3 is CASSLKSSYEQYF. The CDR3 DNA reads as TGTGCCAGCAGCTTAAAGAGCTCCTACGAGCAGTACTTC.

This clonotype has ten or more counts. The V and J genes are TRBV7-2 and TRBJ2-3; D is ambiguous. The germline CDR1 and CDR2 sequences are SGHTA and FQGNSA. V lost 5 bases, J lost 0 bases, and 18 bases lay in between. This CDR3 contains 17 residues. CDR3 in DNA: TGTGCCAGCAGCCTCGGACGGGCAACCACTAGCACAGATACGCAGTATTTT. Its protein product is CASSLGRATTSTDTQYF.

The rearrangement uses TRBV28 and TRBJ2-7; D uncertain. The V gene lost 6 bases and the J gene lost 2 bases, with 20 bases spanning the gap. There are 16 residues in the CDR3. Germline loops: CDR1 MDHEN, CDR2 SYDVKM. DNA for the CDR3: TGTGCCAGCAGCCCACCTCGGGTATACGACGCCTACGAGCAGTACTTC. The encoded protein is CASSPPRVYDAYEQYF.

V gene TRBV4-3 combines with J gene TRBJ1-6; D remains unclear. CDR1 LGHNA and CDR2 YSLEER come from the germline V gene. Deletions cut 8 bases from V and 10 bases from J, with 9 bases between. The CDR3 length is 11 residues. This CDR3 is CASPWASPLHF. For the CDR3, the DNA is TGCGCCAGCCCTTGGGCCTCACCCCTCCACTTT.

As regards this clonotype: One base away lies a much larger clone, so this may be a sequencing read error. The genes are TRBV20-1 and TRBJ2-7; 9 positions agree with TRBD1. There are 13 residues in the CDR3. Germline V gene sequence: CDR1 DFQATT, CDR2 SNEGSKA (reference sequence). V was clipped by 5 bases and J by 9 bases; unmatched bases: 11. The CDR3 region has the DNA TGCAGTGCTCCCGGGACAGGGAAAAACGCGCAGTACTTC. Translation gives CSAPGTGKNAQYF.

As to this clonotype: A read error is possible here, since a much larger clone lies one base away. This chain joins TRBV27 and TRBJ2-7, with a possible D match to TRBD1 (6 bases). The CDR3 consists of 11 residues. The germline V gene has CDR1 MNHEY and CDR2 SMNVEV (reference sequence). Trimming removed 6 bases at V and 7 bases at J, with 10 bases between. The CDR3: CASRSRGEQYF. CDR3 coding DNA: TGTGCCAGCAGGTCTAGGGGGGAGCAGTACTTC.

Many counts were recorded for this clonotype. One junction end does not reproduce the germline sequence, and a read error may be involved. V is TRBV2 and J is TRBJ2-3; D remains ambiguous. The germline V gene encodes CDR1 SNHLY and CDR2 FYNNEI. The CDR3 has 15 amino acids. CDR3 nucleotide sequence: TGTGCCAGCAGCGCGCCACTTGTCGGCACAGATACGCGGTATTTT. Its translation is CASSAPLVGTDTRYF.

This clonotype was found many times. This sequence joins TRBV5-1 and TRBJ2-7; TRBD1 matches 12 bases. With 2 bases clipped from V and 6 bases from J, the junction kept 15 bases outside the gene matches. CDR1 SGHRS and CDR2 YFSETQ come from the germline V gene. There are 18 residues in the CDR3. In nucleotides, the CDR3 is TGCGCCAGCAGCTTCGGGACAGGGGGCGCTCCCCGAACAACCGAGCAGTACTTC. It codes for CASSFGTGGAPRTTEQYF. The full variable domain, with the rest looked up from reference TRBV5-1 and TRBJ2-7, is KAGVTQTPRYLIKTRGQQVTLSCSPISGHRSVSWYQQTPGQGLQFLFEYFSETQRNKGNFPGRFSGRQFSNSRSEMNVSTLELGDSALYLCASSFGTGGAPRTTEQYFGPGTRLTVT.

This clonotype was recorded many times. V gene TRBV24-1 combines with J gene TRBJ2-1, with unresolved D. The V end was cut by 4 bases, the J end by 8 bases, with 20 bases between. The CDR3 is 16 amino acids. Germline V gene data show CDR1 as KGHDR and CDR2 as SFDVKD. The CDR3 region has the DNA TGTGCCACCAGTGACCCTACGCGACACGGTGGGGATGAGCAGTTCTTC. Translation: CATSDPTRHGGDEQFF.

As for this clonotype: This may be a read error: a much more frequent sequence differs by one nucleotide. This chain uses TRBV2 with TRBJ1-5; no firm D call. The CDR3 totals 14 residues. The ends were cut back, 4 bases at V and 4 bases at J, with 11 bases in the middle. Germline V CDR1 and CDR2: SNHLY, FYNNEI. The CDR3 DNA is TGTGCCAGCAGTGGACGGAGGATGAATCAGCCCCAGCATTTT. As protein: CASSGRRMNQPQHF.

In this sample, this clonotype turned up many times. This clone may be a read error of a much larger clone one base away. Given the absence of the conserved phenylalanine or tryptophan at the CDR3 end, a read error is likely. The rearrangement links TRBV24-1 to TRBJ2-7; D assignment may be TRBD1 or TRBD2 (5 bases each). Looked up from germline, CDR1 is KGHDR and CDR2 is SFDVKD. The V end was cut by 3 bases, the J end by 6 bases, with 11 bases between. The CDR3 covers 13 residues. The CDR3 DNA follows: TGTGCCACCAGTGATCCGGGGACCCCCGAGCAGTACTAC. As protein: CATSDPGTPEQYY.

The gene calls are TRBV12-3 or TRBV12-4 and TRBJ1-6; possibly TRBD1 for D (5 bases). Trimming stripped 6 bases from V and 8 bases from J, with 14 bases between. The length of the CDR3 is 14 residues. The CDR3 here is CASSSPGRDSPLHF. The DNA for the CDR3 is TGTGCCAGCAGCTCACCAGGGCGGGATTCACCCCTCCACTTT.

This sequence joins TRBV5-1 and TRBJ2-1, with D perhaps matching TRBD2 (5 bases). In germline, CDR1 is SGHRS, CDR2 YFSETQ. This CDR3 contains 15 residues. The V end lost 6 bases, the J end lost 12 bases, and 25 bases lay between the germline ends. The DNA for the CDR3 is TGCGCCAGCACCTCCGGAGGTGCGAGCACAGATACGCAGTTCTTC. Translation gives CASTSGGASTDTQFF.